This TCR beta chain was captured by sequencing in a study of yellow fever vaccine responses in identical twins. Germline V CDR1 and CDR2: SNHLY, FYNNEI. The CDR3 totals 14 residues. The V segment lost 4 bases and the J segment 2 bases; nucleotides outside the gene matches: 2. A remark on this clonotype: Its antigen is still unknown.

TCRdb analysed the RT-PCR reads with MiXCR anew, one entry per CDR3 protein. The sample gives 2,500 to 3,500 distinct CDR3 sequences, roughly nine tenths of which show up once; less than 2% is in the top ten. Study-level results: Reportedly, the response of twins' T cells to the vaccine seemed partly convergent, partly personalized.

V is TRBV2 and J is TRBJ2-7; TRBD1 matches at 10 bases. This material consisted of T cells from blood (PBMCs), unsorted or a sorted subset (not recorded which), taken before or after yellow fever vaccination (not recorded which). The receptor comes from a female donor who received the yellow fever vaccine. The CDR3 protein is CASSGDRGPYEQYF. The CDR3 coding sequence is TGTGCCAGCAGTGGTGACAGGGGGCCCTACGAGCAGTACTTC.